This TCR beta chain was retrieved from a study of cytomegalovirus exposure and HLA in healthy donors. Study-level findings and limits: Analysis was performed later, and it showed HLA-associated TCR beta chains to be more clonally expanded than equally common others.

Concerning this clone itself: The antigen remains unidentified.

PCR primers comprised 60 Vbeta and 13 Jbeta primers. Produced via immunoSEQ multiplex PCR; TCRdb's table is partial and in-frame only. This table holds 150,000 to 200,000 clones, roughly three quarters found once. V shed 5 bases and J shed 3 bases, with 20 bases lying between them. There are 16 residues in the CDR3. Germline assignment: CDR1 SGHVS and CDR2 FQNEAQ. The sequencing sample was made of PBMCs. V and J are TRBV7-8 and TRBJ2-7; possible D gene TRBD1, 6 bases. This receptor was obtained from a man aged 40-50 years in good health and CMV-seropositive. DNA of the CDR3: TGTGCCAGCAGCGACAGGAGAGTTGGTTTCCTCTACGAGCAGTACTTC. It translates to CASSDRRVGFLYEQYF.